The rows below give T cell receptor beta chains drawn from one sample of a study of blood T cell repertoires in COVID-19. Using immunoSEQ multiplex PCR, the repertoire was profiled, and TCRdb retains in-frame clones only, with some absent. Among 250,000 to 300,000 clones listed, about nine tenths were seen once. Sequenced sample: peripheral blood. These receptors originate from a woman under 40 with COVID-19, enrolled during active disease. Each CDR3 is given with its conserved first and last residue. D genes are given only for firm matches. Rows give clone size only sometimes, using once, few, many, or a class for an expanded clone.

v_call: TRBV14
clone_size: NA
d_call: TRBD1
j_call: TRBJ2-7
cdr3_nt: TGTGCCAGCAGCCCCCCTGCCGGGACAGCCACCGGACGACCCCACTACGAGCAGTACTTC
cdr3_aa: CASSPPAGTATGRPHYEQYF

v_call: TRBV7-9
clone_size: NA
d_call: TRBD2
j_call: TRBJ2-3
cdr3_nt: TGTGCCAGCAGCACCACTAGCGGTAGCACAGATACGCAGTATTTT
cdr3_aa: CASSTTSGSTDTQYF

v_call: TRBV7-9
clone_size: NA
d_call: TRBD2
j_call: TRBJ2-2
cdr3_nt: TGTGCCAGCAGCTTAGGGACTAGCGGTTCCACCGGGGAGCTGTTTTTT
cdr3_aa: CASSLGTSGSTGELFF

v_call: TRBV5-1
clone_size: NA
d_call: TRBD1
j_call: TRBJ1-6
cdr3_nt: TGCGCCAGCAGCTTGAACACCGGGACAGGGAGCTCCTATAATTCACCCCTCCACTTT
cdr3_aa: CASSLNTGTGSSYNSPLHF

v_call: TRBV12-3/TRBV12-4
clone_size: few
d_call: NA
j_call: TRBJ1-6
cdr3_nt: TGTGCCAGCAGTTCCTCGCCGGTGGACTCCCTCCACTTT
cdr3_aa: CASSSSPVDSLHF

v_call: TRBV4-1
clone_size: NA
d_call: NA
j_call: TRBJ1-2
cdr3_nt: TGCGCCAGCAGCCAAGAGGAGGGGTACTATGGCTACACCTTC
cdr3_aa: CASSQEEGYYGYTF

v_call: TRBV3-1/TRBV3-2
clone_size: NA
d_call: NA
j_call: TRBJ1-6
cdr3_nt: TGTGCCAGCAGCCAAGGTGCGGGGAATTCACCCCTCCACTTT
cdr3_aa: CASSQGAGNSPLHF

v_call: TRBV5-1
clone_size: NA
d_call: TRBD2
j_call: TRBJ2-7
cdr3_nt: TGCGCCAGCAGCGGGAGCGGGGATTCCTCCGAGCAGTACTTC
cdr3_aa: CASSGSGDSSEQYF

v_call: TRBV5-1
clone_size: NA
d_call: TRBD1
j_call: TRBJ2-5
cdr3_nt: TGCGCCACCTCGGACAGGGGCGACTACCAAGAGACCCAGTACTTC
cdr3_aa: CATSDRGDYQETQYF

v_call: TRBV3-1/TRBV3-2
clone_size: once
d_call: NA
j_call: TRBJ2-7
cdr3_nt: TGTGCCAGCAGCCAGCCCGGTGGTTCCTACGAGCAGTACTTC
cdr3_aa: CASSQPGGSYEQYF

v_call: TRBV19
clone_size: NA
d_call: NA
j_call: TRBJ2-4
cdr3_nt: TGTGGCAGTCAGGGAGCCAAAAACATTCAGTACTTC
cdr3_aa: CGSQGAKNIQYF

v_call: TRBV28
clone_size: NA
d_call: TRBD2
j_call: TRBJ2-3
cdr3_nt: TGTGCCAGCAGTATAGCGGGGACAGATACGCAGTATTTT
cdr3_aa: CASSIAGTDTQYF

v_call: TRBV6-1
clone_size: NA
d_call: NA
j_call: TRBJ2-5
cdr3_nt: TGTGCCAGCAGTGAATGGGGCGGTCCTGTGGAGACCCAGTACTTC
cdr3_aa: CASSEWGGPVETQYF

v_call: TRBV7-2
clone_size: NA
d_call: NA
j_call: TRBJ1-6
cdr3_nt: TGTGCCAGCAGCCACCCCCGACAGACCTATAATTCACCCCTCCACTTT
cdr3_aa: CASSHPRQTYNSPLHF